The 14 T cell receptor beta chains reported below all come from one sample, sequenced in a study of post-analysis software for immune sequencing data. Study findings and constraints: Controls had lower frequencies than patients of about five TRBV segments, which included TRBV5-6, TRBV5-1 and TRBV20-1.

Prepared libraries of TCR beta cDNA carried unique molecular identifiers. From the PCR reads, TCRdb called clonotypes with MiXCR, one entry per CDR3 protein. Among some 690,000 distinct CDR3 sequences, 25% to 30% were seen once, and the ten largest hold 0.55% to 0.65%. These receptors' targets are unknown. The specimen sequenced was blood. The receptor source for this set is a girl aged 10-17 years with multiple sclerosis.

The sample holds a few counts of this clonotype. The genes are TRBV20-1 and TRBJ2-7; D remains ambiguous. The ends were cut back, 1 base at V and 3 bases at J, with 10 bases in the middle. Germline lookup yields CDR1 DFQATT and CDR2 SNEGSKA (reference sequence). The CDR3 is 13 residues long. The CDR3 region has the DNA TGCAGTGCTAGAGGCGACATCCTCTACGAGCAGTACTTC. This sequence encodes CSARGDILYEQYF.

This chain connects TRBV28 to TRBJ2-7; D is possibly TRBD2 (6 bases). The CDR3 length is 16 residues. Between the trimmed V and J ends, which lost 6 bases and 2 bases, there was a span of 20 bases. The germline gives CDR1 MDHEN, CDR2 SYDVKM. The chain's CDR3 is CASSSPRGSGTYEQYF. The CDR3 DNA reads as TGTGCCAGCAGCTCCCCCCGCGGTAGCGGAACCTACGAGCAGTACTTC.

The rearrangement links TRBV4-1 to TRBJ2-2; 12 bases are a match to TRBD2. V shed 2 bases, J shed 0 bases, and the junction held 4 bases outside the gene matches. There are 18 residues in the CDR3. Looked up from germline, CDR1 is MGHRA and CDR2 is YSYEKL. The CDR3 sequence: CASSQMASGGANTGELFF. CDR3 coding DNA: TGCGCCAGCAGCCAAATGGCTAGCGGGGGGGCGAACACCGGGGAGCTGTTTTTT.

About this clonotype itself: A clone one base away is much larger, so this may be a read error. J is TRBJ2-1 and V is TRBV5-1, with 14 bases identical to TRBD2. Per the germline V gene, CDR1 is SGHRS and CDR2 is YFSETQ. The CDR3 is 18 residues long. In nucleotides, the CDR3 is TGCGCCAGCAGCTCGGGACTAGCGGGGGCCTTCTCCTGCAATGAGCAGTTCTTC. Protein: CASSSGLAGAFSCNEQFF.

The table lists this clonotype with a few counts. The J gene is TRBJ1-1, the V gene TRBV20-1; 7 nucleotides align to TRBD1. Per germline, CDR1 DFQATT and CDR2 SNEGSKA (reference sequence). V lost 3 bases, J lost 2 bases, and 6 bases stayed unmatched. The CDR3 loop spans 14 amino acids. CDR3 loop: CSASSAGGNTEAFF. The CDR3 DNA is TGCAGTGCTAGCTCTGCAGGGGGAAACACTGAAGCTTTCTTT.

The chain combines TRBV5-6 with TRBJ2-1, with 9 nucleotides matching TRBD2. From germline, CDR1 is SGHDT and CDR2 YYEEEE. This CDR3 has 12 residues. J was trimmed by 8 bases and V by 5 bases; bases with no gene match: 2. The DNA for the CDR3 is TGTGCCAGCAGAGCGGGGGGATATGAGCAGTTCTTC. Protein product: CASRAGGYEQFF. The whole variable domain, remainder taken from reference TRBV5-6 and TRBJ2-1, is DAGVTQSPTHLIKTRGQQVTLRCSPKSGHDTVSWYQQALGQGPQFIFQYYEEEERQRGNFPDRFSGHQFPNYSSELNVNALLLGDSALYLCASRAGGYEQFFGPGTRLTVL.

The chain links TRBV11-2 to TRBJ2-7; D could derive from TRBD1 or TRBD2 (5 bases each). This CDR3 has 13 residues. Looked up from germline, CDR1 is SGHAT and CDR2 is FQNNGV. Trimming shortened V by 1 base and J by 12 bases, and 16 bases separated the two germline ends. This chain's CDR3 is CASSLVSTGRLYF. CDR3 DNA sequence: TGTGCCAGCAGCTTAGTTAGTACGGGGCGTTTGTACTTC.

The rearrangement links TRBV9 to TRBJ1-1; a weak D match, TRBD1 (5 bases). Germline V gene lookup returns CDR1 SGDLS and CDR2 YYNGEE. V shed 0 bases and J shed 4 bases, with 22 bases lying between them. The CDR3 runs to 18 residues. The CDR3 sequence: CASSVDPGRGFSGTEAFF. CDR3 nucleotides: TGTGCCAGCAGCGTAGACCCGGGGAGGGGTTTTTCTGGCACTGAAGCTTTCTTT. Looking up the rest from reference TRBV9 and TRBJ1-1 gives the full variable domain: DSGVTQTPKHLITATGQRVTLRCSPRSGDLSVYWYQQSLDQGLQFLIQYYNGEERAKGNILERFSAQQFPDLHSELNLSSLELGDSALYFCASSVDPGRGFSGTEAFFGQGTRLTVV.

The V call is TRBV2, the J call TRBJ2-5; D gene unclear. The CDR3 has 12 amino acids. Germline V gene lookup returns CDR1 SNHLY and CDR2 FYNNEI. V was clipped by 7 bases and J by 5 bases, with 11 bases between them. CDR3 in DNA: TGTGCCAGCAATGGGGTTGTCGAGACCCAGTACTTC. Its translation: CASNGVVETQYF.

A few counts support this clonotype. The chain joins TRBV29-1 to TRBJ1-2; D is perhaps TRBD1 (5 bases). Germline V gives CDR1 SQVTM, CDR2 ANQGSEA. Trimming stripped 4 bases from V and 3 bases from J, with 18 bases between. This CDR3 spans 15 amino acids. The CDR3: CSVAGSEGEDYGYTF. The CDR3 DNA is TGCAGCGTTGCGGGCTCGGAAGGGGAGGACTATGGCTACACCTTC.

The chain recombines TRBV29-1 with TRBJ2-5, with D tentatively TRBD1 or TRBD2 (5 bases each). CDR3 length: 19 amino acids. In germline, CDR1 is SQVTM, CDR2 ANQGSEA. V lost 3 bases and J lost 0, with 26 bases in between. CDR3 amino acids: CSVEISNLYRWEYQETQYF. The CDR3 DNA reads as TGCAGCGTTGAGATATCCAATCTTTACAGGTGGGAGTACCAAGAGACCCAGTACTTC.

V usage is TRBV6-4 and J usage is TRBJ1-2; 9 nucleotides agree with TRBD1. Per germline, CDR1 MRHNA and CDR2 SNTAGT. The ends lost 6 bases at V and 8 bases at J; junction bases unmatched: 10. CDR3 length equals 14 residues. The CDR3 here is CASSQGQGSMGYTF. The CDR3 DNA reads as TGTGCCAGCAGCCAAGGACAGGGGAGTATGGGCTACACCTTC.

The chain recombines TRBV7-9 with TRBJ2-6; perhaps TRBD1 as D (6 bases). V gave up 6 bases and J gave up 0 bases, with 15 bases separating them. CDR1 SEHNR and CDR2 FQNEAQ come from the germline V gene (reference sequence). The CDR3 contains 17 residues. CDR3 DNA: TGTGCCAGCAGTACTCCAACAGGGAGCTCTGGGGCCAACGTCCTGACTTTC. Encoded protein: CASSTPTGSSGANVLTF.

The V and J genes are TRBV7-9 and TRBJ1-1; D is perhaps TRBD1 (6 bases). The germline V and J ends were trimmed by 5 bases and 6 bases, with 16 bases remaining between them. Germline loops: CDR1 SEHNR, CDR2 FQNEAQ (reference sequence). This CDR3 is 14 amino acids long. This CDR3 reads CASSPGARVSEAFF. CDR3 coding DNA: TGTGCCAGCAGCCCGGGGGCCCGGGTCTCTGAAGCTTTCTTT.